A selection of T cell receptor beta chains follows, all from one sample in a study of cytomegalovirus exposure and HLA in healthy donors. Data came from immunoSEQ multiplex PCR; TCRdb stores just in-frame clones and leaves some out. The repertoire holds some 150,000 clones, with roughly 9% as singletons. The sample taken for sequencing was PBMCs. The receptor source for this set is a woman in her thirties or forties in good health and CMV-seropositive. CDR3s include the opening cysteine and the closing phenylalanine or tryptophan. The D gene is left open where the match is weak. Clone sizes are given selectively: once, few, many, or a class where the clone is expanded.

CDR3nt	CDR3aa	abundance	d_gene	v_gene	j_gene
TGTGCCAGCAGTATGGCAGGCAGCTCCTACGAGCAGTACTTC	CASSMAGSSYEQYF	NA	NA	TRBV27	TRBJ2-7
TGCGCCAGCAGTGTGACGGGACAGGGGGTCTCACTCTACACCTTC	CASSVTGQGVSLYTF	NA	TRBD1	TRBV6-1	TRBJ1-2
TGTGCCAGCAGTGACAGGGCTCGAGAAAAACTGTTTTTT	CASSDRAREKLFF	few	NA	TRBV2	TRBJ1-4
TGCGCCAGCAGCCAAGTCAACTCCCCTTCCTACGAGCAGTACTTC	CASSQVNSPSYEQYF	NA	NA	TRBV4-1	TRBJ2-7
TGTGCCAGCAGCCCAGTCCAACCAGGGGGCTTGCTACAGAACACTGAAGCTTTCTTT	CASSPVQPGGLLQNTEAFF	NA	TRBD1	TRBV7-8	TRBJ1-1
TGTGCCATCAGTGGGCTCGGGGCCTACGAGCAGTACTTC	CAISGLGAYEQYF	NA	NA	TRBV10-3	TRBJ2-7
TGTGCCAGTAGCAGAGGATGGGCTGAAGCTTTCTTT	CASSRGWAEAFF	NA	NA	TRBV19	TRBJ1-1
TGTGCCAGCAGTGAGGAGCGGCTCCTGGGCGGCCAAGAGACCCAGTACTTC	CASSEERLLGGQETQYF	few	NA	TRBV2	TRBJ2-5
TGTGCCAGCAGCCAAGTTAAAGCACAGCGGGGGTACAATGAGCAGTTCTTC	CASSQVKAQRGYNEQFF	NA	TRBD2	TRBV14	TRBJ2-1
TGCGCCAGCAGCTCTCTAGCCCAAGAGACCCAGTACTTC	CASSSLAQETQYF	NA	NA	TRBV5-1	TRBJ2-5
TGTGCCAGCAGCCTTAATAGCGGGGGGGCCTGGGAGACCCAGTACTTC	CASSLNSGGAWETQYF	few	TRBD2	TRBV7-2	TRBJ2-5
TGCGCCAGCAGCCCCGTAGCGCGCTCCTACAATGAGCAGTTCTTC	CASSPVARSYNEQFF	few	NA	TRBV4-1	TRBJ2-1
TGTGCCAGCAGCCCAGGGGTGGGACAGGTTAATGAAAAACTGTTTTTT	CASSPGVGQVNEKLFF	NA	TRBD1	TRBV5-4	TRBJ1-4
TGTGCCAGTAGTATACGGGGTGAGATGGAGACCCAGTACTTC	CASSIRGEMETQYF	NA	NA	TRBV19	TRBJ2-5
TGTGCCAGCAGGGGGCGCGGGACAGTGGAGACCCAGTACTTC	CASRGRGTVETQYF	few	NA	TRBV2	TRBJ2-5
TGTGCCAGCAGCTCCGACACAGGGGGCGCGGTCAACACTGAAGCTTTCTTT	CASSSDTGGAVNTEAFF	few	TRBD1	TRBV7-8	TRBJ1-1
TGTGCCAGCGCTAACGGGGGGCTACAGCCCCAGCATTTT	CASANGGLQPQHF	NA	NA	TRBV6-6	TRBJ1-5
TGTGCCAGCACCGAAGCTGTGGGGGGGTACTATGGCTACACCTTC	CASTEAVGGYYGYTF	few	NA	TRBV6-5	TRBJ1-2
TGTGCCAGCAGCTTCGACATGTCTGAAGCTTTCTTT	CASSFDMSEAFF	few	NA	TRBV5-4	TRBJ1-1
TGTGCCAGTAGGTCGACAGGAGATAATCAGCCCCAGCATTTT	CASRSTGDNQPQHF	few	NA	TRBV19	TRBJ1-5
TGTGCCAGCAAGACAGTAGCCGACTATGGCTACACCTTC	CASKTVADYGYTF	few	NA	TRBV27	TRBJ1-2
TGTGCCAGCAGTTACAAGCGGGGGGACTCCTACAATGAGCAGTTCTTC	CASSYKRGDSYNEQFF	few	TRBD2	TRBV7-8	TRBJ2-1
TGTGCCAGCAGTTACTCGACAGGGGCCGGCCAAGAGACCCAGTACTTC	CASSYSTGAGQETQYF	few	TRBD1	TRBV6-5	TRBJ2-5
TGTGCCAGCCGTTCGACTACAGGGAGTGGCTACACCTTC	CASRSTTGSGYTF	few	NA	TRBV19	TRBJ1-2
TGTGCCAGCAGTGTCCCTGGGCAGGGGGCAAACACCCTCCACTTT	CASSVPGQGANTLHF	NA	TRBD1	TRBV6-1	TRBJ1-6
TGTGCCAGCAGCTTAGGAGGTTACAATGAGCAGTTCTTC	CASSLGGYNEQFF	NA	NA	TRBV11-2	TRBJ2-1
TGTGCCAGCAGCCAAGGACAGACAACAGATACGCAGTATTTT	CASSQGQTTDTQYF	NA	NA	TRBV9	TRBJ2-3
TGCAGCGTTGACAGGATGAACACTGAAGCTTTCTTT	CSVDRMNTEAFF	few	NA	TRBV29-1	TRBJ1-1
TGTGCCAGCAGCTTAGTTCCAGGGGACTATGGCTACACCTTC	CASSLVPGDYGYTF	few	NA	TRBV7-2	TRBJ1-2
TGCGCCAGCAGCTCCCTGACTAGCGGGGGCCAAGAGACCCAGTACTTC	CASSSLTSGGQETQYF	few	TRBD2	TRBV5-1	TRBJ2-5
TGTGCCAGCAGTTCTAGCGGGGGCGCCCACAATGAGCAGTTCTTC	CASSSSGGAHNEQFF	NA	TRBD2	TRBV2	TRBJ2-1
TGTGCCAGCAGCGTAGACGACAGGGTTTGGGGGTCACGAGACACTGAAGCTTTCTTT	CASSVDDRVWGSRDTEAFF	few	TRBD1	TRBV9	TRBJ1-1
TGCGCCAGCAGCCAAGGGGACAGGGATAATGAAAAACTGTTTTTT	CASSQGDRDNEKLFF	NA	TRBD1	TRBV4-1	TRBJ1-4
TGTGCCAGCAGCTTACAACAGATTTACAATGAGCAGTTCTTC	CASSLQQIYNEQFF	NA	NA	TRBV5-6	TRBJ2-1
TGCGCCAGCAGCTACGTAGCGGGGGCCCCGTTCGCCCAGTACTTC	CASSYVAGAPFAQYF	few	TRBD2	TRBV5-1	TRBJ2-5
TGTGCCAGCAGCTCTCCGGGACTAGCGTTGTATTTT	CASSSPGLALYF	NA	TRBD2	TRBV5-4	TRBJ2-3
TGCGCCAGCAGCCACGAGGACAGGGCGTACGAGCAGTACTTC	CASSHEDRAYEQYF	NA	TRBD1	TRBV5-1	TRBJ2-7
TGCGCCAGCAGCTTGGGGGAGGGCTATGGCTACACCTTC	CASSLGEGYGYTF	NA	NA	TRBV5-1	TRBJ1-2
TGTGCCAGCAGGTCTGAAAGCTCTGGGGCCAACGTCCTGATTTTC	CASRSESSGANVLIF	few	NA	TRBV7-2	TRBJ2-6
TGCGCCAGCAGCGAGGGTGACTATGGCTACACCTTC	CASSEGDYGYTF	NA	NA	TRBV5-1	TRBJ1-2
TGTGCCAGCTCACCGCTCGACGGTGCGGGGCTGGACGAGCAGTACTTC	CASSPLDGAGLDEQYF	NA	NA	TRBV18	TRBJ2-7
TGTGCCAGCAGTTCCCCAAGGCAGCGAAATCAGCCCCAGCATTTT	CASSSPRQRNQPQHF	NA	NA	TRBV6-5	TRBJ1-5
TGTGCCACACAGAGGGACAGGATAAACACCATATATTTT	CATQRDRINTIYF	NA	TRBD1	TRBV2	TRBJ1-3
TGTGCCAGCAGTCCCATGGGGGCTAGCACTGAAGCTTTCTTT	CASSPMGASTEAFF	NA	NA	TRBV2	TRBJ1-1
TGTGCCAGCAGGACTGGACGGGATAATGAAAAACTGTTTTTT	CASRTGRDNEKLFF	NA	NA	TRBV6-5	TRBJ1-4
TGTGCCAGCAGCGCGACAGGGCAATATACCAACACTGAAGCTTTCTTT	CASSATGQYTNTEAFF	few	TRBD1	TRBV6-4	TRBJ1-1
TGCGCCAGCAGCGACGGGACAGGGAACTACGAGCAGTACTTC	CASSDGTGNYEQYF	NA	TRBD1	TRBV4-1	TRBJ2-7
TGCGCCAGCAGCTTGGCCCCAATCCAGACAGGGAGCGCTGAAGCTTTCTTT	CASSLAPIQTGSAEAFF	few	TRBD1	TRBV5-1	TRBJ1-1
TGCGCCAGCAGCTTCCGGACATCGCAAGAGACCCAGTACTTC	CASSFRTSQETQYF	NA	NA	TRBV5-1	TRBJ2-5
TGTGCCAGCAGCCCACGGACTACCTCGAACACCGGGGAGCTGTTTTTT	CASSPRTTSNTGELFF	few	NA	TRBV5-4	TRBJ2-2
TGTGCCGATGGACAGGGGTACAATGAGCAGTTCTTC	CADGQGYNEQFF	NA	TRBD1	TRBV2	TRBJ2-1
TGTGCCAGCAGTTACGGGACAGTAGGGGAAAAACTGTTTTTT	CASSYGTVGEKLFF	NA	TRBD1	TRBV6-5	TRBJ1-4
TGTGCCAGTAGCCATTTTGGGCAGGGTCAAGAGACCCAGTACTTC	CASSHFGQGQETQYF	NA	NA	TRBV19	TRBJ2-5
TGTGCTAGCAGGGATGGATACACTGAAGCTTTCTTT	CASRDGYTEAFF	few	NA	TRBV12-5	TRBJ1-1
TGTGCCAGCTCACCACCGAAACGGGGGGTCACAGATACGCAGTATTTT	CASSPPKRGVTDTQYF	once	TRBD2	TRBV18	TRBJ2-3
TGTGCCAGCAGCTTCAGGCTTTTCGGGGAGCTGTTTTTT	CASSFRLFGELFF	few	NA	TRBV11-1	TRBJ2-2
TGCGCCAGCAGCTTGGTCTCCTCGGTGTACAATGAGCAGTTCTTC	CASSLVSSVYNEQFF	NA	NA	TRBV5-1	TRBJ2-1
TGTGCCAGCAGACCTACCGAAGGGACAGGGGAGGGCTACACCTTC	CASRPTEGTGEGYTF	few	TRBD1	TRBV14	TRBJ1-2